Each of the 15 T cell receptor beta chains below was sequenced from the same sample in a study of cytotoxic CD8 clonotypes in ibrutinib-treated CLL. The method was immunoSEQ multiplex PCR; TCRdb's version includes in-frame clones alone and lacks a portion of them. The table includes 150,000 to 200,000 clones, roughly 90% detected once. The input for sequencing was PBMCs, taken at disease progression, from a patient treated with ibrutinib. These receptors were collected from a human donor with chronic lymphocytic leukemia.

J is TRBJ1-2 and V is TRBV18, with 7 bases fitting TRBD1. CDR3 size: 13 residues. CDR1 and CDR2 (germline): KGHSH, LQKENI. Trimming took 9 bases from V and 3 from J; bases not matched to a gene: 7. This CDR3 is CASSTGADYGYTF. CDR3 DNA sequence: TGTGCCAGTTCCACAGGGGCCGACTATGGCTACACCTTC.

The V and J genes are TRBV21-1 and TRBJ2-7; the table gives TRBD2 as D, unverified against the DNA. TRBV21-1 is assigned pseudogene status. This CDR3 has 17 residues. The CDR3, as DNA: TGTGCCAGCAGCAAAGGCGTCGCTAGCGGGAGGGCCTACGAGCAGTACTTC. Its translation: CASSKGVASGRAYEQYF.

The rearrangement links TRBV29-1 to TRBJ1-2; weak D call: TRBD1 (5 bases). V lost 3 bases and J lost 4, with 12 bases in between. The CDR3 has 13 residues. CDR1 is SQVTM, CDR2 ANQGSEA, per germline. CDR3 protein: CSVERGTLYGYTF. CDR3 DNA: TGCAGCGTTGAGAGGGGAACTCTCTATGGCTACACCTTC. The whole variable domain, filled in from reference TRBV29-1 and TRBJ1-2, reads SAVISQKPSRDICQRGTSLTIQCQVDSQVTMMFWYRQQPGQSLTLIATANQGSEATYESGFVIDKFPISRPNLTFSTLTVSNMSPEDSSIYLCSVERGTLYGYTFGSGTRLTVV.

The chain is built from TRBV18 and TRBJ2-7; 10 bases match TRBD2. CDR1 is KGHSH and CDR2 is LQKENI in the germline V gene. V was clipped by 1 base and J by 4 bases; unmatched bases: 4. The CDR3 extends over 15 amino acids. CDR3 nucleotides: TGTGCCAGCTCACCACTCGGGACTAGCGCATACGAGCAGTACTTC. It translates to CASSPLGTSAYEQYF.

The chain uses TRBV29-1 and TRBJ2-5; D might be TRBD1 (6 bases). The CDR3 is 13 amino acids. Trimming stripped 6 bases from V and 1 base from J, with 12 bases between. CDR1 and CDR2 from the germline V gene are SQVTM and ANQGSEA. The CDR3 DNA sequence: TGCAGCGTAGATGACAGGACCCAAGAGACCCAGTACTTC. Protein sequence: CSVDDRTQETQYF.

The table lists this clone with a count of one. The chain couples TRBV19 to TRBJ2-1; D tentatively fits TRBD1 or TRBD2 (7 bases each). Looked up from germline, CDR1 is LNHDA and CDR2 is SQIVND (reference sequence). This CDR3 spans 19 amino acids. V gave up 6 bases and J gave up 6 bases, with 30 bases separating them. The CDR3 DNA is TGTGCCAGTAGCCATCAAGCGTGGGACAGCGGGACTACCGGCAATGAGCAGTTCTTC. Amino acids: CASSHQAWDSGTTGNEQFF.

The chain is built from TRBV19 and TRBJ1-2; D ambiguous. Germline V CDR1 and CDR2: LNHDA, SQIVND (reference sequence). The CDR3 contains 11 residues. Trimming shortened V by 6 bases and J by 4 bases, and 6 bases separated the two germline ends. This CDR3 reads CASRISYGYTF. The CDR3 DNA reads TGTGCCAGTAGAATATCCTATGGCTACACCTTC.

CDR3 bases: TGTGCCAGCAGTCAAAACAGGGGGCGCTTCCAAGATACGCAGTATTTT. Encoded protein: CASSQNRGRFQDTQYF. The rearrangement uses TRBV27 and TRBJ2-3, with 9 bases fitting TRBD1. With V trimmed by 5 bases and J by 5 bases, 11 bases remained unmatched. Germline CDR1 reads MNHEY; CDR2 reads SMNVEV (reference sequence). This CDR3 spans 16 amino acids.

The chain employs TRBV5-6 and TRBJ1-2; D unclear. The CDR3 runs 12 residues. V lost 1 base and J lost 4, with 5 bases in between. Looked up from germline, CDR1 is SGHDT and CDR2 is YYEEEE. This chain's CDR3 is CASSLSGYGYTF. In DNA form, the CDR3 reads TGTGCCAGCAGCTTGTCTGGCTATGGCTACACCTTC. Drawing the rest from reference TRBV5-6 and TRBJ1-2, the complete variable domain is DAGVTQSPTHLIKTRGQQVTLRCSPKSGHDTVSWYQQALGQGPQFIFQYYEEEERQRGNFPDRFSGHQFPNYSSELNVNALLLGDSALYLCASSLSGYGYTFGSGTRLTVV.

The V call is TRBV18, the J call TRBJ2-5, with no clear D. The CDR3 covers 11 residues. V was shortened by 5 bases and J by 2 bases, with 3 bases between the two germline ends. Germline CDR1 KGHSH, CDR2 LQKENI. CDR3 nucleotides: TGTGCCAGCTCATCGCAAGAGACCCAGTACTTC. It translates to CASSSQETQYF.

The rearrangement uses TRBV4-2 and TRBJ1-5, with 10 nucleotides matching TRBD1. CDR3 length equals 16 residues. Germline V lookup: CDR1 LGHNA, CDR2 YNFKEQ. Losses at the gene ends were 4 bases for V and 4 bases for J; bases not matched to a gene: 7. This CDR3 reads CASSRTDRGENQPQHF. CDR3 coding DNA: TGTGCCAGCAGCCGGACGGACAGGGGGGAAAATCAGCCCCAGCATTTT.

The sample holds one count of this clone. This sequence joins TRBV6-4 and TRBJ1-5; TRBD1 might be the D (5 bases). Deletions cut 6 bases from V and 0 bases from J, with 15 bases between. The CDR3 is 16 residues long. In germline, CDR1 is MRHNA, CDR2 SNTAGT. The CDR3 sequence is CASRQTDQYSNQPQHF. In DNA form, the CDR3 reads TGTGCCAGCAGACAGACAGATCAATATAGCAATCAGCCCCAGCATTTT.

The chain joins TRBV19 to TRBJ2-1, with TRBD2 matching over 7 bases. J was trimmed by 8 bases and V by 5 bases; bases with no gene match: 12. Germline V gives CDR1 LNHDA, CDR2 SQIVND (reference sequence). CDR3 length: 15 residues. The CDR3 DNA reads TGTGCCAGTAGTCCGGGACTAAAGGTCCCCTATGAGCAGTTCTTC. It translates to CASSPGLKVPYEQFF.

The V and J genes are TRBV19 and TRBJ1-1; maybe TRBD1 (6 bases). The length of the CDR3 is 15 residues. Looked up from germline, CDR1 is LNHDA and CDR2 is SQIVND (reference sequence). Trimming stripped 2 bases from V and 2 bases from J, with 12 bases between. The DNA of the CDR3 is TGTGCCAGTAGTATAATGCGACAGGTAAACACTGAAGCTTTCTTT. Amino acids: CASSIMRQVNTEAFF.

The chain links TRBV30 to TRBJ2-5; tentatively, D is TRBD1 (6 bases). V lost 2 bases and J 2 bases, leaving 12 bases between the germline ends. Germline-derived CDR1 and CDR2 are GTSNPN and SVGIG (reference sequence). The CDR3 is 14 residues long. The CDR3: CAWSTTGPQETQYF. The CDR3 nucleotides read TGTGCCTGGAGTACTACAGGGCCACAAGAGACCCAGTACTTC.